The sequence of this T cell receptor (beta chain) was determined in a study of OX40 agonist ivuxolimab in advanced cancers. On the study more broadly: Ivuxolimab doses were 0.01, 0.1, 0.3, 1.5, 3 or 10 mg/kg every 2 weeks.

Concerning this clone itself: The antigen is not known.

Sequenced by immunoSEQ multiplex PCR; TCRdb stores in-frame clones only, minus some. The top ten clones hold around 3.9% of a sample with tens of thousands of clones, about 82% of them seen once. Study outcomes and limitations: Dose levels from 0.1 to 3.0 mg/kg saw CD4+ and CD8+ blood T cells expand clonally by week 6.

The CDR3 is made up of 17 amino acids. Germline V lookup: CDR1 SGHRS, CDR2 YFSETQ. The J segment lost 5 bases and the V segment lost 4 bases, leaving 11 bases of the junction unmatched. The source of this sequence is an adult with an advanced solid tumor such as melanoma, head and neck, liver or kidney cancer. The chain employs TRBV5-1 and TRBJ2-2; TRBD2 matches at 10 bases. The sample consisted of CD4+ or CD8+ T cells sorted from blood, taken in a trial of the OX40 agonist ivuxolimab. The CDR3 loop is CASSPTLSGGATGELFF. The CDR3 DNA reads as TGCGCCAGCAGCCCCACCCTCAGCGGGGGGGCGACCGGGGAGCTGTTTTTT.